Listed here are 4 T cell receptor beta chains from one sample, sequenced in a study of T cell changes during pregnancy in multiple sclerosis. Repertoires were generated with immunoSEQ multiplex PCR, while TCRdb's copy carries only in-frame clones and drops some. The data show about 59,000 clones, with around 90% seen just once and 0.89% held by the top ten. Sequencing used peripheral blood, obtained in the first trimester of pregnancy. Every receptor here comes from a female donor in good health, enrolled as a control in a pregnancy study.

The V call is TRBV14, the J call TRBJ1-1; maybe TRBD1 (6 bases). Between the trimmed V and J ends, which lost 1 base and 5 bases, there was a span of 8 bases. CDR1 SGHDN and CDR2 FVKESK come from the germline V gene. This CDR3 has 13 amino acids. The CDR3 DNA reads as TGTGCCAGCAGCCAAGCTCAGGGGACTGAAGCTTTCTTT. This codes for CASSQAQGTEAFF.

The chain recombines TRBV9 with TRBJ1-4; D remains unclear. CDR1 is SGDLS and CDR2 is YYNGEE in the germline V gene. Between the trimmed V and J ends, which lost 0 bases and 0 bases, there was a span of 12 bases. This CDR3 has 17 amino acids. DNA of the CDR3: TGTGCCAGCAGCGTAGGGTTAGGGAGGGCAACTAATGAAAAACTGTTTTTT. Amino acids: CASSVGLGRATNEKLFF.

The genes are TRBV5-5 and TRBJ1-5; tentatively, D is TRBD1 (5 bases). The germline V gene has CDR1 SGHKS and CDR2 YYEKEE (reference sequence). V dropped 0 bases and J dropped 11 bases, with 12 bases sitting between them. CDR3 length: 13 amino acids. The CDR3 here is CASSLATEDAQHF. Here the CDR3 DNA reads TGTGCCAGCAGCTTGGCGACAGAGGACGCCCAGCATTTT. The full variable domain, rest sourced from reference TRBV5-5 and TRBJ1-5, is DAGVTQSPTHLIKTRGQQVTLRCSPISGHKSVSWYQQVLGQGPQFIFQYYEKEERGRGNFPDRFSARQFPNYSSELNVNALLLGDSALYLCASSLATEDAQHFGDGTRLSIL.

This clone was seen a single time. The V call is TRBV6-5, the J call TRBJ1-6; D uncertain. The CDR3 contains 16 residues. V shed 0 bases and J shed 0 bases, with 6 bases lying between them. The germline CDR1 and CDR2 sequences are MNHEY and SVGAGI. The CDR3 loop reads CASSYSRSSYNSPLHF. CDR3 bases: TGTGCCAGCAGTTACTCCCGGAGCTCCTATAATTCACCCCTCCACTTT.